The present T cell receptor (beta chain) was sequenced within a study of blood T cell repertoires in COVID-19. Study in general: Some COVID-19 samples were acute and others convalescent; all came from the United States, Italy and Spain. T cells, B-cell-depleted T cells, or PBMCs provided the cDNA or gDNA that served as material.

The method was immunoSEQ multiplex PCR; TCRdb's version includes in-frame clones alone and lacks a portion of them. This sample has roughly 290,000 clones, with around 88% found just once. The CDR3 contains 14 residues. Germline V gene lookup returns CDR1 SQVTM and CDR2 ANQGSEA. Trimming pared 8 bases from V and 0 bases from J, leaving 16 bases between. Assignments of participants to cohorts depended upon their own reported clinical history. The J gene is TRBJ1-2, the V gene TRBV29-1; D might be TRBD1 (6 bases). Sequenced: PBMCs or T cells enriched from blood (not recorded which). The TCR originated in a woman between 40 and 50 years old who had recovered from COVID-19. Here the CDR3 DNA reads TGCAGCCCCTCACAGGGACCCACTAACTATGGCTACACCTTC. Translating gives CSPSQGPTNYGYTF. Based on the CDR3 plus reference TRBV29-1 and TRBJ1-2, the full variable domain is SAVISQKPSRDICQRGTSLTIQCQVDSQVTMMFWYRQQPGQSLTLIATANQGSEATYESGFVIDKFPISRPNLTFSTLTVSNMSPEDSSIYLCSPSQGPTNYGYTFGSGTRLTVV.